These 3 T cell receptor beta chains share one sample of origin, sequenced in a study of cytomegalovirus exposure and HLA in healthy donors (dated by TCRdb to the late 2010s). Library preparation was by the immunoSEQ multiplex PCR assay. Entries here come from immuneACCESS through TCRdb and include only in-frame sequences with V and J called. Some clones fail to appear in such tables; in the studies checked, an unresolved V gene covers under half of the shortfall, and the cause of the remainder is unknown. Present in this sample are 140,000 or so clones, over 80% of which were seen just once. The top ten hold roughly 4.8% of the sample. The sample comprised PBMCs. These receptors originate from a man aged 18 to 35 in good health and CMV-seropositive.

The chain is built from TRBV2 and TRBJ2-7; 10 nucleotides line up with TRBD1. V dropped 7 bases and J dropped 1; count of bases not matched to a gene: 13. Germline values: CDR1 SNHLY, CDR2 FYNNEI. This CDR3 has 17 amino acids. The DNA for the CDR3 is TGTGCCAGCACCCGGGACAGGGGCGTCTCCCTTTCCTACGAGCAGTACTTC. Its translation: CASTRDRGVSLSYEQYF.

V usage is TRBV29-1 and J usage is TRBJ2-7, with 9 bases identical to TRBD1. Trimming at V came to 4 bases and at J to 3 bases, leaving 10 bases not matched to a gene. The CDR3 has 15 amino acids. CDR1 is SQVTM and CDR2 is ANQGSEA in the germline V gene. The CDR3 sequence: CSVGGGQGRFYEQYF. The CDR3, as DNA: TGCAGCGTTGGAGGGGGACAGGGCCGTTTCTACGAGCAGTACTTC.

The genes are TRBV27 and TRBJ1-4; D is possibly TRBD1 (6 bases). The CDR3 is 13 residues long. Germline lookup yields CDR1 MNHEY and CDR2 SMNVEV (reference sequence). V shed 6 bases and J shed 3 bases, with 8 bases lying between them. CDR3 protein: CASRGHSNEKLFF. The CDR3 DNA sequence: TGTGCCAGCAGGGGACATTCTAATGAAAAACTGTTTTTT.